These 19 T cell receptor beta chains originate from one sample sequenced in a study of type 1 regulatory T cells. MiXCR, run by TCRdb on the reads, gives a single entry per CDR3 protein. The repertoire consists of 20,000 to 30,000 distinct CDR3 sequences, with roughly two thirds occurring once and the leading ten covering about 14%. No antigen has been assigned to these receptors. The sample taken for sequencing was cultured T cells, either the whole culture or a sorted T cell fraction (not recorded which). Specified subset: Tr1-enriched cell product generated in vitro against host alloantigens. Receptor source: a human donor in good health.

The table lists this clonotype with a few counts. The chain employs TRBV6-6 and TRBJ2-2; tentatively, D is TRBD2 (6 bases). CDR1 MNHNY and CDR2 SVGAGI come from the germline V gene (reference sequence). V was trimmed by 6 bases and J by 2 bases, leaving 10 bases between them. The CDR3 spans 14 residues. The CDR3 sequence is CASRRDLNTGELFF. The CDR3 nucleotides are TGTGCCAGCAGGAGGGACTTAAACACCGGGGAGCTGTTTTTT.

V gene TRBV7-2 combines with J gene TRBJ2-6; D not certain. From germline, CDR1 is SGHTA and CDR2 FQGNSA. The CDR3 contains 15 residues. With 5 bases removed from V and 0 bases from J, the gap between germline ends came to 8 bases. CDR3 protein: CASSLRSSGANVLTF. In DNA, the CDR3 is TGTGCCAGCAGCCTACGGAGCTCTGGGGCCAACGTCCTGACTTTC.

This clonotype came up a few times. The chain recombines TRBV20-1 with TRBJ1-1; a possible D gene is TRBD1 (6 bases). Trimming removed 0 bases at V and 6 bases at J, with 14 bases between. Germline-derived CDR1 and CDR2 are DFQATT and SNEGSKA (reference sequence). The CDR3 loop spans 14 amino acids. CDR3 DNA sequence: TGCAGTGCTAGAGATTGGGGAACAGGGTCTGAAGCTTTCTTT. Its translation is CSARDWGTGSEAFF.

The rearrangement joins TRBV4-1 to TRBJ2-1, with 8 bases aligning to TRBD1. In germline, CDR1 is MGHRA, CDR2 YSYEKL. The CDR3 length is 15 residues. J was trimmed by 7 bases and V by 4 bases; bases with no gene match: 9. The CDR3 coding sequence is TGCGCCAGCAGCCTGACGACAGGGGCGCCGAATGAGCAGTTCTTC. It codes for CASSLTTGAPNEQFF.

The chain links TRBV6-4 to TRBJ1-2, with D tentatively TRBD1 (6 bases). Trimming removed 4 bases at V and 7 bases at J, with 7 bases between. This CDR3 is 11 amino acids long. Per germline, CDR1 MRHNA and CDR2 SNTAGT. The CDR3 region is CASSAGAGYTF. DNA for the CDR3: TGTGCCAGCAGTGCAGGGGCTGGCTACACCTTC.

This chain connects TRBV28 to TRBJ1-2; possible D gene TRBD1, 6 bases. Trimming left V 5 bases short and J 4 bases short, with 20 bases between. There are 16 residues in the CDR3. Per the germline V gene, CDR1 is MDHEN and CDR2 is SYDVKM. The DNA of the CDR3 is TGTGCCAGCAGTGCAAAATCCAGGGGAGTAGGCTATGGCTACACCTTC. Encoded protein: CASSAKSRGVGYGYTF.

The chain links TRBV15 to TRBJ2-1; D unresolved. The CDR3 consists of 14 residues. V lost 0 bases and J lost 5, with 8 bases in between. Per germline, CDR1 LNHNV and CDR2 YYDKDF (reference sequence). CDR3 amino acids: CATSRDLVNNEQFF. In nucleotides, the CDR3 is TGTGCCACCAGCAGAGATCTCGTTAACAATGAGCAGTTCTTC.

The genes are TRBV6-5 and TRBJ2-7, with 8 bases fitting TRBD1. The CDR3 has 14 residues. Germline V lookup: CDR1 MNHEY, CDR2 SVGAGI. Germline trimming cut 5 bases from V and 2 bases from J; bases unmatched to any gene: 5. As DNA, the CDR3 is TGTGCCAGCAGTCACGGACAGGGTCCCTACGAGCAGTACTTC. Translation gives CASSHGQGPYEQYF.

The genes are TRBV18 and TRBJ2-2; D is ambiguous. The germline gives CDR1 KGHSH, CDR2 LQKENI. V was shortened by 3 bases and J by 7 bases, with 6 bases between the two germline ends. The CDR3 is 12 amino acids. The CDR3 nucleotides are TGTGCCAGCTCACCTTATAACGGGGAGCTGTTTTTT. Translating gives CASSPYNGELFF.

The chain combines TRBV5-1 with TRBJ2-1; D may be TRBD1 (6 bases). The CDR3 totals 15 residues. V was shortened by 4 bases and J by 4 bases, with 15 bases between the two germline ends. From germline, CDR1 is SGHRS and CDR2 YFSETQ. This CDR3 reads CASSGNGQSYNEQFF. CDR3 bases: TGCGCCAGCAGCGGCAACGGACAGTCTTACAATGAGCAGTTCTTC.

The chain joins TRBV20-1 to TRBJ1-1; maybe TRBD1 (5 bases). V was pared by 4 bases and J by 1 base, with 13 bases between. The CDR3 has 14 amino acids. The germline gives CDR1 DFQATT, CDR2 SNEGSKA (reference sequence). CDR3 in DNA: TGCAGTGCTAAACCGGGACTCAAGAACACTGAAGCTTTCTTT. Protein sequence: CSAKPGLKNTEAFF.

V and J are TRBV12-3 or TRBV12-4 and TRBJ2-4; maybe TRBD1 (6 bases). Trimming stripped 2 bases from V and 1 base from J, with 6 bases between. CDR3 length equals 14 residues. CDR3 coding DNA: TGTGCCAGCAGTTTACAGGGGGCCAAAAACATTCAGTACTTC. The encoded protein is CASSLQGAKNIQYF.

This clonotype occurred once. The chain has TRBV7-9 and TRBJ1-3, with D uncertain. The V gene lost 5 bases and the J gene lost 7 bases, with 6 bases spanning the gap. The CDR3 extends over 11 amino acids. Germline CDR1 is SEHNR and CDR2 is FQNEAQ (reference sequence). DNA for the CDR3: TGTGCCAGCAGCCCAATTAACACCATATATTTT. Translated, it gives CASSPINTIYF.

The chain recombines TRBV6-5 with TRBJ2-7; 7 bases align to TRBD2. Trimming took 5 bases from V and 4 from J; bases not matched to a gene: 5. This CDR3 is built from 13 residues. Germline assignment: CDR1 MNHEY and CDR2 SVGAGI. CDR3 coding DNA: TGTGCCAGCAGTAGAGCGGGGTTGTACGAGCAGTACTTC. Amino acid sequence: CASSRAGLYEQYF.

This clonotype is medium-sized within its sample. The chain couples TRBV20-1 to TRBJ2-1, with 13 positions matching TRBD2. Trimming removed 5 bases from V and 10 bases from J; junction bases left unmatched: 8. Germline V gene lookup returns CDR1 DFQATT and CDR2 SNEGSKA (reference sequence). The CDR3 loop spans 14 amino acids. The CDR3 loop reads CSAPLTSGGWEQFF. Here the CDR3 DNA reads TGCAGTGCTCCGCTGACTAGCGGGGGGTGGGAGCAGTTCTTC.

Judged by abundance, this clonotype is medium-sized. J is TRBJ1-1 and V is TRBV7-8, with no clear D. Germline loops: CDR1 SGHVS, CDR2 FQNEAQ. The CDR3 extends over 13 amino acids. V dropped 3 bases and J dropped 2 bases, with 7 bases sitting between them. The CDR3 is CASSFYPNTEAFF. The CDR3 nucleotides are TGTGCCAGCAGCTTTTACCCTAACACTGAAGCTTTCTTT.

The gene calls are TRBV4-2 and TRBJ2-5; D gene unclear. The CDR3 is 13 residues long. Germline lookup yields CDR1 LGHNA and CDR2 YNFKEQ. V was shortened by 0 bases and J by 3 bases, with 5 bases between the two germline ends. The CDR3 loop reads CASSQEAEETQYF. DNA of the CDR3: TGTGCCAGCAGCCAAGAGGCGGAAGAGACCCAGTACTTC.

V usage is TRBV29-1 and J usage is TRBJ1-1, with TRBD1 identical over 7 bases. Germline V lookup: CDR1 SQVTM, CDR2 ANQGSEA. The length of the CDR3 is 14 residues. V trimming: 5 bases; J trimming: 4 bases; junction bases outside the gene matches: 10. As DNA, the CDR3 is TGCAGCGTTTACCCTCAGGGGGTCGGCACTGAAGCTTTCTTT. Protein: CSVYPQGVGTEAFF.

This clonotype was detected only a few times. This chain joins TRBV2 and TRBJ1-4; possibly TRBD1 for D (5 bases). Trimming removed 5 bases from V and 7 bases from J, with 14 bases in between. The CDR3 extends over 14 amino acids. The germline V gene has CDR1 SNHLY and CDR2 FYNNEI. The CDR3 here is CASSRGLAGEKLFF. CDR3 DNA: TGTGCCAGCAGTAGGGGACTGGCGGGTGAAAAACTGTTTTTT.